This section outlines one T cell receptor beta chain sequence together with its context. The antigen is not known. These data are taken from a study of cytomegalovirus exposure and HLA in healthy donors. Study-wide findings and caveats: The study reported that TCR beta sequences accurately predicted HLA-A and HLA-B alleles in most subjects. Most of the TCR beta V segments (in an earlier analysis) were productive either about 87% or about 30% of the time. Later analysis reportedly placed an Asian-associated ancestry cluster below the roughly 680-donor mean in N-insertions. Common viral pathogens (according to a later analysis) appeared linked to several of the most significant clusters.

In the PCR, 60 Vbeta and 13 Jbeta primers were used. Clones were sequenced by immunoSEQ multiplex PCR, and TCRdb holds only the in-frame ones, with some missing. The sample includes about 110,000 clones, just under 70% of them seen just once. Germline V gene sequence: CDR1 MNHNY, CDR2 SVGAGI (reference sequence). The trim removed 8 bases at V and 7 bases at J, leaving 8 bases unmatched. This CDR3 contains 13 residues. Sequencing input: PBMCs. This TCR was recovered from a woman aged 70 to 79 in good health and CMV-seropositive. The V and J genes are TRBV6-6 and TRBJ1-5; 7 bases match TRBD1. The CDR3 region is CASDREDGQPQHF. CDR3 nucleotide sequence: TGTGCCAGCGACAGGGAGGACGGGCAGCCCCAGCATTTT.